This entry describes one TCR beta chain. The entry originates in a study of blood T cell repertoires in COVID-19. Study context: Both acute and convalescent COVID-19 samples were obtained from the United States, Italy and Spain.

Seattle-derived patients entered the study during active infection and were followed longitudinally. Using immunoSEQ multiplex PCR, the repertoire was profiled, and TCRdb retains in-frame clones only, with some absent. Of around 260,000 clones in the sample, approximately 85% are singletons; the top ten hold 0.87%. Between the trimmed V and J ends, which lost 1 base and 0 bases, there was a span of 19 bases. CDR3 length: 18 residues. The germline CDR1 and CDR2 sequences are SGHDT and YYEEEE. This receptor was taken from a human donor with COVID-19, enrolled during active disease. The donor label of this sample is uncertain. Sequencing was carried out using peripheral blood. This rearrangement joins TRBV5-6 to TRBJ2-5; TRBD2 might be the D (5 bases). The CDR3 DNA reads TGTGCCAGCAGCTTGATGCTAGCTCTAGGTTCTTACCAAGAGACCCAGTACTTC. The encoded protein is CASSLMLALGSYQETQYF.